The entry below gives a single TCR beta chain sequence along with its context. Its antigen remains unidentified. Sequenced with the Oncomine TCR Beta short-read assay was DNA taken from cultured CD4+ T cells. Via MiXCR, TCRdb re-called the PCR reads, giving one row per CDR3 protein. Seen here are roughly 10,000 distinct CDR3 sequences, around 54% observed once, and the top ten hold 6.5% to 8%. This entry is derived from a study of vaccination and CD4 T cells after COVID-19. Across the whole study: The makeup of the convalescents was six males and four females, two of them Hispanic. General study results and limits: Convalescent participants were relatively few, and none had early post-infection timepoints studied.

Specified treatment: roughly 11-day PBMC culture with coronavirus spike peptide pools or control peptides (ViraFEST assay). ViraFEST used peptide pools to expand antigen-specific T cells, then sequenced TCRs. A half-volume replacement of the medium with fresh IL-2 medium was performed on days 3 and 7. Germline lookup yields CDR1 SGHTA and CDR2 FQGNSA. CDR3 size: 20 residues. Trimming removed 1 base from V and 4 bases from J; junction bases left unmatched: 14. The source material was CD4+ T cells from blood, cultured in vitro. The clonotype comes from a human donor who had recovered from COVID-19. This chain uses TRBV7-2 with TRBJ2-1; 12 bases line up with TRBD2. CDR3 amino acids: CASSLDLAGGLQRRYNEQFF. The CDR3 nucleotides read TGTGCCAGCAGCTTAGACCTAGCGGGGGGGCTCCAAAGACGATACAATGAGCAGTTCTTC.